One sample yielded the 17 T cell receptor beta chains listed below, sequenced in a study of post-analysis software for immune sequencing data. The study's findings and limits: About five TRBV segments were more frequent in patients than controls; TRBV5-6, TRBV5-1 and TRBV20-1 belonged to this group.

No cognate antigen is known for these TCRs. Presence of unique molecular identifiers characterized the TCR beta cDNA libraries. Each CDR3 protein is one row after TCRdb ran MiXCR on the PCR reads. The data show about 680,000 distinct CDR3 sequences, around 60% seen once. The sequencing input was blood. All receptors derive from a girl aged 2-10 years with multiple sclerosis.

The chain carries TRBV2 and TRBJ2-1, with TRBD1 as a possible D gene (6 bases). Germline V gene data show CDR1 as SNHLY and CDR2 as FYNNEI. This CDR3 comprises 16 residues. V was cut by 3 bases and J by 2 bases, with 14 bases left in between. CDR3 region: CASSDPADRTYNEQFF. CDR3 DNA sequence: TGTGCCAGCAGTGACCCCGCGGACAGAACCTACAATGAGCAGTTCTTC.

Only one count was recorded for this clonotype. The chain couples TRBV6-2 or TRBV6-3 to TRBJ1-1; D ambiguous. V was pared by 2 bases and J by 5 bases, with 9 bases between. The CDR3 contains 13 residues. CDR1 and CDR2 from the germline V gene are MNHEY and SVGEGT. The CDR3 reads CASSYQIRTEAFF. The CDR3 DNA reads TGTGCCAGCAGTTACCAGATCCGGACTGAAGCTTTCTTT.

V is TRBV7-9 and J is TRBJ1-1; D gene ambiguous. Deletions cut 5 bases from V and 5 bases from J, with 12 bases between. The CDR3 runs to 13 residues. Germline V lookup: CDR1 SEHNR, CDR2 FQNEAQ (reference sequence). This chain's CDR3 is CASSHQLGTEAFF. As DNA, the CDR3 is TGTGCCAGCAGCCACCAGTTGGGAACTGAAGCTTTCTTT.

The CDR3 loop is CASSAAQRVQETQYF. CDR3 DNA: TGTGCCAGCAGCGCGGCCCAGCGGGTCCAAGAGACCCAGTACTTC. This rearrangement joins TRBV7-6 to TRBJ2-5; TRBD2 is a possible D gene (6 bases). CDR1 SGHVS and CDR2 FNYEAQ come from the germline V gene. This CDR3 contains 15 residues. Trimming removed 5 bases from V and 1 base from J, with 14 bases in between.

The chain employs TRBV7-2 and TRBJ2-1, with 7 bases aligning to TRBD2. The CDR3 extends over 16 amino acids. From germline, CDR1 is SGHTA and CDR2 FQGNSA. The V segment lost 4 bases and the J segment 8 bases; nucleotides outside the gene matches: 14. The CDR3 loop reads CASSYRASGGWDEQFF. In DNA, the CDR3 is TGTGCCAGCAGCTATCGGGCTAGCGGTGGGTGGGATGAGCAGTTCTTC.

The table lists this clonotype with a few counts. CDR3 region: CSVEDQAGVGETQYF. CDR3 nucleotide sequence: TGCAGCGTTGAAGATCAGGCAGGTGTAGGAGAGACCCAGTACTTC. This chain links TRBV29-1 with TRBJ2-5; D is unclear. Germline V gene sequence: CDR1 SQVTM, CDR2 ANQGSEA. Trimming removed 0 bases from V and 4 bases from J, with 15 bases in between. The CDR3 consists of 15 residues. Full variable domain (remainder filled in from reference TRBV29-1 and TRBJ2-5): SAVISQKPSRDICQRGTSLTIQCQVDSQVTMMFWYRQQPGQSLTLIATANQGSEATYESGFVIDKFPISRPNLTFSTLTVSNMSPEDSSIYLCSVEDQAGVGETQYFGPGTRLLVL.

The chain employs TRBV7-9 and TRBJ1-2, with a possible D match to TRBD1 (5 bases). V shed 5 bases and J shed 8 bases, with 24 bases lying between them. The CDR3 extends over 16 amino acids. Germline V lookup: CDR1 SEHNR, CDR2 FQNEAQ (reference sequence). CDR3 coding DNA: TGTGCCAGCAGCCCCGGAGGGACCTTCATGGTCCTCGGCTACACCTTC. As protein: CASSPGGTFMVLGYTF.

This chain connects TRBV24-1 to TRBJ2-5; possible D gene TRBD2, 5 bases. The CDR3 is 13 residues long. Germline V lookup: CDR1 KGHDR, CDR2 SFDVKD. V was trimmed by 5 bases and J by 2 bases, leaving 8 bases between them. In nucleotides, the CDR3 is TGTGCCACCAGTGTTGGAGGACAAGAGACCCAGTACTTC. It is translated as CATSVGGQETQYF.

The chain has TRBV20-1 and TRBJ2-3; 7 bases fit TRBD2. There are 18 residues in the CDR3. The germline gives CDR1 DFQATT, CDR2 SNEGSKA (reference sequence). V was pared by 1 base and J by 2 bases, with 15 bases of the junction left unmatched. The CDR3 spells CSARGLGGDSQLTDTQYF. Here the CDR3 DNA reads TGCAGTGCTAGAGGTCTGGGGGGGGACTCCCAGCTCACAGATACGCAGTATTTT.

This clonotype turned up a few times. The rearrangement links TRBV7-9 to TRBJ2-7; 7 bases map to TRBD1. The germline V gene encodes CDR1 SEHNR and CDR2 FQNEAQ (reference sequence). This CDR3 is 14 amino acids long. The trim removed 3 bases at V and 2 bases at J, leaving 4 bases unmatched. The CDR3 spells CASSFGDRTYEQYF. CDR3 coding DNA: TGTGCCAGCAGCTTTGGGGACAGAACCTACGAGCAGTACTTC.

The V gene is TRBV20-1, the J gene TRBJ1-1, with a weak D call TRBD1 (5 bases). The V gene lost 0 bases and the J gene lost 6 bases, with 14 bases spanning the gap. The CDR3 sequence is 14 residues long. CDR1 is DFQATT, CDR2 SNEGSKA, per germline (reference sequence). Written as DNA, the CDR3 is TGCAGTGCTAGAGATGGGGAGGGACGCCCTGAAGCTTTCTTT. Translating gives CSARDGEGRPEAFF.

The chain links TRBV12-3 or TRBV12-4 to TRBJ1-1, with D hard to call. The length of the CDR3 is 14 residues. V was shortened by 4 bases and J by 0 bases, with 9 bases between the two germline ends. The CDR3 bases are TGTGCCAGCAGTTCGGTCCGGTTGAACACTGAAGCTTTCTTT. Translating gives CASSSVRLNTEAFF.

The CDR3 loop is CSARARTSGGSSKETQYF. DNA of the CDR3: TGCAGTGCTAGAGCTAGGACTAGCGGGGGGTCAAGTAAAGAGACCCAGTACTTC. V gene TRBV20-1 combines with J gene TRBJ2-5; TRBD2 agrees at 14 bases. The germline V gene has CDR1 DFQATT and CDR2 SNEGSKA (reference sequence). The CDR3 loop spans 18 amino acids. After removal of 1 base from V and 3 bases from J, the junction contained 10 bases not matched to a gene.

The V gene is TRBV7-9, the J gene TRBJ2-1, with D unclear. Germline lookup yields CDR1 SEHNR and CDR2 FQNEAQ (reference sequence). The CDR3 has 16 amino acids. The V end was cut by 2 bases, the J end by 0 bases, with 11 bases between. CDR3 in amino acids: CASSLSGRYSYNEQFF. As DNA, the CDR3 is TGTGCCAGCAGCTTATCCGGACGCTACTCCTACAATGAGCAGTTCTTC.

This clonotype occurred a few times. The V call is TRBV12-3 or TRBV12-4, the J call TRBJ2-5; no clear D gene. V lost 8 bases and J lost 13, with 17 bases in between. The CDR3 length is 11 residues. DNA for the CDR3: TGTGCCAGCGGGAACCCGGGCTCGCCGTACTTC. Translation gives CASGNPGSPYF.

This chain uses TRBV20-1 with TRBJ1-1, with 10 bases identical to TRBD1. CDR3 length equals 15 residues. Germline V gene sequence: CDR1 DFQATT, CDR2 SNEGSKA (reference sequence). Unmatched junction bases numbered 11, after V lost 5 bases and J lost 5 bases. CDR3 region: CSAHPPDRGLTEAFF. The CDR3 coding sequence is TGCAGTGCTCACCCCCCGGACAGGGGGTTAACTGAAGCTTTCTTT.

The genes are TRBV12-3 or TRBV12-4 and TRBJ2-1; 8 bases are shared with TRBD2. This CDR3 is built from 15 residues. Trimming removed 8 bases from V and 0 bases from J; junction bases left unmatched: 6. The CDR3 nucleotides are TGTGCCAGCGTTTCCAGCGGGAGCTCCTACAATGAGCAGTTCTTC. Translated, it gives CASVSSGSSYNEQFF.